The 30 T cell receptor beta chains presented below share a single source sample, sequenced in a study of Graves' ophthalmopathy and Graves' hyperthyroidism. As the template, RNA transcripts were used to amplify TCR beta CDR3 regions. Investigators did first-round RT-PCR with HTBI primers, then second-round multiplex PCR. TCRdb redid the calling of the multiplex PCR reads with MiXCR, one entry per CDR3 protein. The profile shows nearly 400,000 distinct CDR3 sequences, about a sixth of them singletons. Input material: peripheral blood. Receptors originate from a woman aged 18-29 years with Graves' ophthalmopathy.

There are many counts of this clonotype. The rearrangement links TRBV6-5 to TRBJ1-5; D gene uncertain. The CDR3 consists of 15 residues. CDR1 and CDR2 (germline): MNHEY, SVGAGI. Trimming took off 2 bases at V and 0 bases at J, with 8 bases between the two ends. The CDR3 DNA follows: TGTGCCAGCAGTTACCTGGGAAATAGCAATCAGCCCCAGCATTTT. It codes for CASSYLGNSNQPQHF.

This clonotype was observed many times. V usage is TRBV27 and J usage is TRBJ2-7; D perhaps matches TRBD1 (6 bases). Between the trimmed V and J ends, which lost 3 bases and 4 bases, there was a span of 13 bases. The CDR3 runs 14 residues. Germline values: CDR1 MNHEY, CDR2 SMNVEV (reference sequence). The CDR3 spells CASSFGGQTYEQYF. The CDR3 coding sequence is TGTGCCAGCAGTTTTGGCGGACAGACTTACGAGCAGTACTTC.

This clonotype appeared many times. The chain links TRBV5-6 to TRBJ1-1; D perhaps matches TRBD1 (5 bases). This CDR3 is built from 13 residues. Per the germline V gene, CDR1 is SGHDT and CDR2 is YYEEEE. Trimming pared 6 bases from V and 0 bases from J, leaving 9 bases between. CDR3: CASNRQLNTEAFF. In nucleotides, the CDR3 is TGTGCCAGCAACAGACAGTTGAACACTGAAGCTTTCTTT.

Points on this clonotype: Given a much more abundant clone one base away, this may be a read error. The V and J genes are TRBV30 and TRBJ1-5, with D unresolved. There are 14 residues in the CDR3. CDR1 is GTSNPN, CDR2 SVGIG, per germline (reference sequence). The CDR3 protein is CARSALTGNQPQHF. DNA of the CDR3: TGTGCCCGGAGTGCTTTGACGGGCAATCAGCCCCAGCATTTT.

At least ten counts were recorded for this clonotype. CDR3: CASSLGKIYEQYF. CDR3 nucleotides: TGCGCCAGCAGCTTGGGAAAAATCTACGAGCAGTACTTC. This rearrangement joins TRBV5-1 to TRBJ2-7; no clear D. V lost 0 bases, J lost 3 bases, and 7 bases lay in between. CDR1 SGHRS and CDR2 YFSETQ come from the germline V gene. The CDR3 length is 13 residues.

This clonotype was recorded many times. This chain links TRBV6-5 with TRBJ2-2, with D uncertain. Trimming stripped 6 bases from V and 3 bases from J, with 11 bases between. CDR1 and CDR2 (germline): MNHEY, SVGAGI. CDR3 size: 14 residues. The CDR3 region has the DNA TGTGCCAGCAGCCCACCAGGATACACCGGGGAGCTGTTTTTT. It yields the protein CASSPPGYTGELFF.

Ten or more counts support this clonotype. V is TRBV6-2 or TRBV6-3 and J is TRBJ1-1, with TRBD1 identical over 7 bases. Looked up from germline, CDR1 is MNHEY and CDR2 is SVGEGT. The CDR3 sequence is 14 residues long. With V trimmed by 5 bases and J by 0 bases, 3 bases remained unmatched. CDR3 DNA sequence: TGTGCCAGCAGTCGCGACAGGGTGAACACTGAAGCTTTCTTT. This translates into CASSRDRVNTEAFF.

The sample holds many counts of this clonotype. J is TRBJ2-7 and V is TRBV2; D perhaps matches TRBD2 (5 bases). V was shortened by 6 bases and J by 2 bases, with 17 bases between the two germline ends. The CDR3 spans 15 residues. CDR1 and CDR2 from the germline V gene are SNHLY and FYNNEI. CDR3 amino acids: CASSGAAGRTYEQYF. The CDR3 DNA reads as TGTGCCAGCAGCGGTGCGGCGGGCCGTACCTACGAGCAGTACTTC.

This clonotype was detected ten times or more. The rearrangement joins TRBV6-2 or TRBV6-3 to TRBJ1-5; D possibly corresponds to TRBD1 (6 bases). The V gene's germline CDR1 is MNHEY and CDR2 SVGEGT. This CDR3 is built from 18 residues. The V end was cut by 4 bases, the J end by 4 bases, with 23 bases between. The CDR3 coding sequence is TGTGCCAGCAGTTGCCCTACTCCCTGTGGGGGCGAAAATCAGCCCCAGCATTTT. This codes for CASSCPTPCGGENQPQHF.

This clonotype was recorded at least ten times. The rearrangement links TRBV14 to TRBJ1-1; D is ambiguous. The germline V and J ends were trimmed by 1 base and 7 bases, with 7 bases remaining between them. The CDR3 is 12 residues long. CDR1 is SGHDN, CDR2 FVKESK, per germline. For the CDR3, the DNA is TGTGCCAGCAGCCAAGGCTGGGGTGAAGCTTTCTTT. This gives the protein CASSQGWGEAFF.

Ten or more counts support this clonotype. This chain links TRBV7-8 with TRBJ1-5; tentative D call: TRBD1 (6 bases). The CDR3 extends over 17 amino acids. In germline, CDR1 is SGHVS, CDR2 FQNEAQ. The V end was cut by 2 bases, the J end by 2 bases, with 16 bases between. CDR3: CASSLRIGRGRNQPQHF. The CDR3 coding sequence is TGTGCCAGCAGCTTAAGGATCGGCAGGGGACGCAATCAGCCCCAGCATTTT.

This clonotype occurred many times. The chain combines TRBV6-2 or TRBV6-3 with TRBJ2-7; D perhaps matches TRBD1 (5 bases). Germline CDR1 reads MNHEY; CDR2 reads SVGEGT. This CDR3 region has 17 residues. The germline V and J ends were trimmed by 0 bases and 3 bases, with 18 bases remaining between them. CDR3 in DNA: TGTGCCAGCAGTTACTCCGCAGGCGGCAGGGATTTCTACGAGCAGTACTTC. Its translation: CASSYSAGGRDFYEQYF.

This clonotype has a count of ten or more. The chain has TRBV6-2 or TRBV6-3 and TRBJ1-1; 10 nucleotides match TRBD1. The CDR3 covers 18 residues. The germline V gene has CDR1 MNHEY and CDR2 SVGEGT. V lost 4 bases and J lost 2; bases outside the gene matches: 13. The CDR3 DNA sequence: TGTGCCAGCAGTTTTTCCGGGACAGGGGAATTATTAAACACTGAAGCTTTCTTT. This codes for CASSFSGTGELLNTEAFF.

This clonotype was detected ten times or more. The CDR3 DNA reads TGTGCCAGCAGGGGGCAGGGGGTTGGTGGAAACATTCAGTACTTC. This codes for CASRGQGVGGNIQYF. The J gene is TRBJ2-4, the V gene TRBV4-2; 7 positions agree with TRBD1. Germline CDR1 reads LGHNA; CDR2 reads YNFKEQ. The V segment lost 6 bases and the J segment 6 bases; nucleotides outside the gene matches: 11. CDR3 size: 15 residues.

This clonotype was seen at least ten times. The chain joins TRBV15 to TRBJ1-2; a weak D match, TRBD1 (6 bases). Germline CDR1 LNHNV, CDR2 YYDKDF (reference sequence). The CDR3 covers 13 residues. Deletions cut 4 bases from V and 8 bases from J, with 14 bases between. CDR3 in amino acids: CATSTGTLRGYTF. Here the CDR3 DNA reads TGTGCCACCAGCACCGGGACACTAAGAGGCTACACCTTC.

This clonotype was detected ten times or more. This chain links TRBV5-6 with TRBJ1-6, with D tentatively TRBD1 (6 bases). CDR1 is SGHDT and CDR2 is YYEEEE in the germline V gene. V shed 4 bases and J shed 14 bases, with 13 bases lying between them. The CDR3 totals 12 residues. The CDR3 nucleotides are TGTGCCAGCAGCCTACAGGGCTTCACCCTCCACTTT. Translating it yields CASSLQGFTLHF.

The CDR3 sequence is CASSQGAGNIQYF. CDR3 coding DNA: TGTGCCAGCAGTCAGGGGGCAGGAAACATTCAGTACTTC. The chain is built from TRBV27 and TRBJ2-4; 8 nucleotides line up with TRBD1. Per germline, CDR1 MNHEY and CDR2 SMNVEV (reference sequence). The CDR3 length is 13 residues. V lost 5 bases, J lost 6 bases, and 3 bases stayed unmatched.

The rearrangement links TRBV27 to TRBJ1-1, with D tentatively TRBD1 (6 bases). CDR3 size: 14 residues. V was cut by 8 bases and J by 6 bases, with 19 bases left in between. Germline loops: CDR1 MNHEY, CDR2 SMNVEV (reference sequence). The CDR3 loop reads CASGPSTGVPEAFF. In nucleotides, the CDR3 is TGTGCCAGCGGACCCTCGACAGGAGTACCTGAAGCTTTCTTT.

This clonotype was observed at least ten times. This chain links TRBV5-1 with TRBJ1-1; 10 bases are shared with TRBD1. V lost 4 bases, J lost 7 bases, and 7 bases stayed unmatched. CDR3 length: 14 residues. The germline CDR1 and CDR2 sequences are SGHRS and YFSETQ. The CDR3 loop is CASSHGTGVVEAFF. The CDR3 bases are TGCGCCAGCAGCCACGGGACAGGGGTGGTTGAAGCTTTCTTT.

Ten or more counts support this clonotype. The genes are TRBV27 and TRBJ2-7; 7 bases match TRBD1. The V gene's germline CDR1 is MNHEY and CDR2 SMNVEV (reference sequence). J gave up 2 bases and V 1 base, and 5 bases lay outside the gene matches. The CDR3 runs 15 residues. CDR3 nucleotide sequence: TGTGCCAGCAGTTTATTGACAGGGATCCCCTACGAGCAGTACTTC. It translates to CASSLLTGIPYEQYF.

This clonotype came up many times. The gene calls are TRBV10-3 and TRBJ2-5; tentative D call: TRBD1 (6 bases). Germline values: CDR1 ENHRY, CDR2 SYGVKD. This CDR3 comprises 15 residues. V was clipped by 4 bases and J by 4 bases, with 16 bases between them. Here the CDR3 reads CAISAGAQGTETQYF. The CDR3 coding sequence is TGTGCCATCAGTGCAGGAGCACAGGGAACAGAGACCCAGTACTTC.

In DNA form, the CDR3 reads TGTGCCAGCAGTTTTAGCGGGACATACACCGGGGAGCTGTTTTTT. It specifies CASSFSGTYTGELFF. The chain carries TRBV12-3 or TRBV12-4 and TRBJ2-2, with 8 positions matching TRBD2. The CDR3 runs to 15 residues. After removal of 3 bases from V and 3 bases from J, the junction contained 3 bases not matched to a gene.

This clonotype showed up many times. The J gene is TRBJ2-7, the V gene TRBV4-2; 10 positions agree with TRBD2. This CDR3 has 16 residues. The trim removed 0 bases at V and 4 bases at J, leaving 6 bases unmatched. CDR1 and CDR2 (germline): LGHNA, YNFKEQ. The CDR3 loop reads CASSQEGSSGRYEQYF. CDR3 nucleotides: TGTGCCAGCAGCCAAGAAGGATCTAGCGGGAGATACGAGCAGTACTTC.

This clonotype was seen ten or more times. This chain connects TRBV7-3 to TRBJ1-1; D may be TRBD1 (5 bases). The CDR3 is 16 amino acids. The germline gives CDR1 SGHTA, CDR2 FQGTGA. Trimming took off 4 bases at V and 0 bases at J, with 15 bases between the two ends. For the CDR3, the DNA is TGTGCCAGCAGCTCGATCGGGGACTTTATGAACACTGAAGCTTTCTTT. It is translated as CASSSIGDFMNTEAFF.

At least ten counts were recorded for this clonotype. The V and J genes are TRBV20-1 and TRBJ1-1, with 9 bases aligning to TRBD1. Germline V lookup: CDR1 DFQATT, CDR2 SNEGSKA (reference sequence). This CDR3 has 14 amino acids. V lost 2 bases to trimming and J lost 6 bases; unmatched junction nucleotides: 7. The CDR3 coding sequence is TGCAGTGCTAGACAAGGGACAGGGCTCGCTGAAGCTTTCTTT. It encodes CSARQGTGLAEAFF.

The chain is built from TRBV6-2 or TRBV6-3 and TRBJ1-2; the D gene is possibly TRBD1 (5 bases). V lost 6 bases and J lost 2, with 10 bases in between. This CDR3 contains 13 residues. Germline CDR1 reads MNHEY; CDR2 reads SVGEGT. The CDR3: CASRTELNYGYTF. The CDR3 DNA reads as TGTGCCAGCAGGACAGAACTAAACTATGGCTACACCTTC.

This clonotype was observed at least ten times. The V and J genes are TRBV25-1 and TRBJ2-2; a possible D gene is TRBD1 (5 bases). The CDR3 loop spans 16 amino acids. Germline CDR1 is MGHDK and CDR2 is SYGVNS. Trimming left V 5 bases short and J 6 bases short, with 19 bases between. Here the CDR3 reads CASSPSRQRIAGELFF. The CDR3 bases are TGTGCCAGCAGTCCCTCCCGACAGAGAATTGCCGGGGAGCTGTTTTTT.

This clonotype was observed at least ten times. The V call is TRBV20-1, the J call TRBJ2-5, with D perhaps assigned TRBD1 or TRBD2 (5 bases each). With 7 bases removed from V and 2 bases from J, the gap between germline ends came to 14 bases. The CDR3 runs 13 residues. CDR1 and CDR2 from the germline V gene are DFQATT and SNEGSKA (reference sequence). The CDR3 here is CSVDRDQQETQYF. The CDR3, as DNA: TGCAGTGTCGACCGGGACCAACAAGAGACCCAGTACTTC.

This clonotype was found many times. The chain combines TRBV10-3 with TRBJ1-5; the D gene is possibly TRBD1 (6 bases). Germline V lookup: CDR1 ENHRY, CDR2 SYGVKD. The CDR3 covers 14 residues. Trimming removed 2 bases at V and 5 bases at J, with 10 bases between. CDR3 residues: CAISENKGDQPQHF. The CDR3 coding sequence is TGTGCCATCAGTGAGAACAAGGGGGATCAGCCCCAGCATTTT.

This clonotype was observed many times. The CDR3 protein is CASSQEPGGETQYF. The CDR3 nucleotides are TGCGCCAGCAGCCAAGAGCCAGGGGGGGAGACCCAGTACTTC. This sequence joins TRBV4-1 and TRBJ2-5; TRBD1 might be the D (7 bases). Trimming cost V 0 bases and J 5 bases, with 10 bases left between them. Germline V gene lookup returns CDR1 MGHRA and CDR2 YSYEKL. This CDR3 has 14 residues.